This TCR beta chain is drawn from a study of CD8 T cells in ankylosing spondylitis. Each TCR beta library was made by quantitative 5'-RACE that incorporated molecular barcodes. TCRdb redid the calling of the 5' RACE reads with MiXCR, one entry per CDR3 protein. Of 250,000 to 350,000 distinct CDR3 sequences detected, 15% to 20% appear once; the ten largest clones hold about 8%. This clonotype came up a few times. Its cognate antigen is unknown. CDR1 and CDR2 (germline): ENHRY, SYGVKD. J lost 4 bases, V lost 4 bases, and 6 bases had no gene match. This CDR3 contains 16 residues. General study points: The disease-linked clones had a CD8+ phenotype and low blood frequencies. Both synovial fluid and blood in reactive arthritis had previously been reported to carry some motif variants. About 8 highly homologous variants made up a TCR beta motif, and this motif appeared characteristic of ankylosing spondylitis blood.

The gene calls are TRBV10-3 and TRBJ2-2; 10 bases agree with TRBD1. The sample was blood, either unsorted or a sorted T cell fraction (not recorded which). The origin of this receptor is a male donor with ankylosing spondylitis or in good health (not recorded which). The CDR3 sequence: CAISVGTGVSTGELFF. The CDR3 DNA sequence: TGTGCCATCAGTGTCGGGACAGGGGTTTCCACCGGGGAGCTGTTTTTT.